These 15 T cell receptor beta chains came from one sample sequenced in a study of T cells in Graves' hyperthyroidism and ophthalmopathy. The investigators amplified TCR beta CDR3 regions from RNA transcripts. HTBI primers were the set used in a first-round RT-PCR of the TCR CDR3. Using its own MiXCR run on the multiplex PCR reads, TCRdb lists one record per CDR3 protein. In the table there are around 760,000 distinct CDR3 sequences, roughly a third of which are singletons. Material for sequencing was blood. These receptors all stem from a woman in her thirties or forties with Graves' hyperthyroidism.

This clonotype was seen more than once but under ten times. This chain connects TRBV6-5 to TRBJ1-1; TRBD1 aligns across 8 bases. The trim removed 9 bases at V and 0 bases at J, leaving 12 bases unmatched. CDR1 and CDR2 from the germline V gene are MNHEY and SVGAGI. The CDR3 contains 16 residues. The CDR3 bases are TGTGCCAGTAGGGGACAGGCTATACTTATGAACACTGAAGCTTTCTTT. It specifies CASRGQAILMNTEAFF.

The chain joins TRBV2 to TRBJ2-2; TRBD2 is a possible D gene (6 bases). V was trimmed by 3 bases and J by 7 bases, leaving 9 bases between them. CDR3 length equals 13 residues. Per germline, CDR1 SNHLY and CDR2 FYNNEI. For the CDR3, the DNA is TGTGCCAGCAGTGATGGGGGGAGCGGGGAGCTGTTTTTT. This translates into CASSDGGSGELFF.

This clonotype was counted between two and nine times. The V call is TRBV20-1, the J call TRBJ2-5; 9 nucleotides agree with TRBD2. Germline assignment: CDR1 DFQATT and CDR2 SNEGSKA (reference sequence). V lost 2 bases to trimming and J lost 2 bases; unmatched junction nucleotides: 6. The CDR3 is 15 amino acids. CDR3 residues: CSARLTSGSQETQYF. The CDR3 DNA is TGCAGTGCTAGATTGACTAGCGGATCTCAAGAGACCCAGTACTTC.

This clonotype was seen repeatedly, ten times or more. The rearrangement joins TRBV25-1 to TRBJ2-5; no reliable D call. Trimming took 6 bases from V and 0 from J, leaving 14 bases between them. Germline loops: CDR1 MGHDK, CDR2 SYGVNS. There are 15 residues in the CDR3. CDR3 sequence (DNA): TGTGCCAGCAGCAGCCCTTTAGAGTACCAAGAGACCCAGTACTTC. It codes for CASSSPLEYQETQYF. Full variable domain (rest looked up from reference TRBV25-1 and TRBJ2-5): EADIYQTPRYLVIGTGKKITLECSQTMGHDKMYWYQQDPGMELHLIHYSYGVNSTEKGDLSSESTVSRIRTEHFPLTLESARPSHTSQYLCASSSPLEYQETQYFGPGTRLLVL.

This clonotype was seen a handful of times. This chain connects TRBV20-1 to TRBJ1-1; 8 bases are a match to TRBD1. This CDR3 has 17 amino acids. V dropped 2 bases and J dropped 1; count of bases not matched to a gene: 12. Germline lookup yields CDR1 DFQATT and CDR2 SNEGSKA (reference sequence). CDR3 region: CSARQPPGQGQNTEAFF. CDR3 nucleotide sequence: TGCAGTGCTAGACAGCCGCCCGGACAGGGACAGAACACTGAAGCTTTCTTT.

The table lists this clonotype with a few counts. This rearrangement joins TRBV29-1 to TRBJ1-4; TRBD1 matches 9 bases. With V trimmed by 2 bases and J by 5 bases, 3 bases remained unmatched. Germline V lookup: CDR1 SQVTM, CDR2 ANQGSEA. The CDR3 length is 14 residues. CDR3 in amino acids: CSVEHRGQNEKLFF. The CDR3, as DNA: TGCAGCGTTGAACACAGGGGGCAAAATGAAAAACTGTTTTTT. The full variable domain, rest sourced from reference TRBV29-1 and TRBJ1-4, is SAVISQKPSRDICQRGTSLTIQCQVDSQVTMMFWYRQQPGQSLTLIATANQGSEATYESGFVIDKFPISRPNLTFSTLTVSNMSPEDSSIYLCSVEHRGQNEKLFFGSGTQLSVL.

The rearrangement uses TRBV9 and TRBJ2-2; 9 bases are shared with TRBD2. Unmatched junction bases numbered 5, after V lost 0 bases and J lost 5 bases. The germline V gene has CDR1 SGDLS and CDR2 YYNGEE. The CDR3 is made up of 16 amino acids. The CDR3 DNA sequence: TGTGCCAGCAGCGTAGCTGTCGCGGGGGGGACCGGGGAGCTGTTTTTT. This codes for CASSVAVAGGTGELFF.

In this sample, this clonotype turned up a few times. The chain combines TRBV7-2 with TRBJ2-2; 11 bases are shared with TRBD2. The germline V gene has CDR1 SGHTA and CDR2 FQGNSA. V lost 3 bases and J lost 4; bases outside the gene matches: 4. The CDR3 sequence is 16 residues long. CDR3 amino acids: CASSFSGGAGTGELFF. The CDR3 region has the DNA TGTGCCAGCAGCTTTAGCGGGGGGGCCGGCACCGGGGAGCTGTTTTTT.

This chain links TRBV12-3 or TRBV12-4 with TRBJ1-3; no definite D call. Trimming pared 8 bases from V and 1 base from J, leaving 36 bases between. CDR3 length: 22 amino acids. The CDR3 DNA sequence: TGTGCCAGCTTTGGACTACTCGAGAGGCCCAGGACCGCTCAAGGATCTGGAAACACCATATATTTT. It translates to CASFGLLERPRTAQGSGNTIYF.

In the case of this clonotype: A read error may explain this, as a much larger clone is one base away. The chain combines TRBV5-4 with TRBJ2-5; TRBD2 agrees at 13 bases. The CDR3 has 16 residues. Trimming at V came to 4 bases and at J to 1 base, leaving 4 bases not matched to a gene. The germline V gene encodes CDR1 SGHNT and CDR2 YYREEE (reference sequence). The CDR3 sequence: CASSPGTSGVQETQYF. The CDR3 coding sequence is TGTGCCAGCAGCCCCGGGACTAGCGGGGTCCAAGAGACCCAGTACTTC.

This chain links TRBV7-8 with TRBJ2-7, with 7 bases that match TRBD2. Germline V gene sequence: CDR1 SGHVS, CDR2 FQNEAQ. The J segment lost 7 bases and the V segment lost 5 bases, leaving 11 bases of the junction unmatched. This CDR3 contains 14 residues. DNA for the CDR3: TGTGCCAGCAGCCAAGATTTGGCTAGCGGAGAGCAGTACTTC. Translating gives CASSQDLASGEQYF.

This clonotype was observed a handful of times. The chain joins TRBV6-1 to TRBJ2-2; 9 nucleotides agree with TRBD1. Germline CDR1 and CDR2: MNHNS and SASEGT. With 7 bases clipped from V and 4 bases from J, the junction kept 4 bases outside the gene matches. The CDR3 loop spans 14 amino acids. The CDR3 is CASTRQGGTGELFF. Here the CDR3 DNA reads TGTGCCAGCACGCGACAGGGGGGCACCGGGGAGCTGTTTTTT.

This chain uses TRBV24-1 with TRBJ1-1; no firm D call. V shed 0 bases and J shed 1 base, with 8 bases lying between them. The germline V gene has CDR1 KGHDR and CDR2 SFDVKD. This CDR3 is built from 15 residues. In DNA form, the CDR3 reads TGTGCCACCAGTGATTTGATCGTGCGGAACACTGAAGCTTTCTTT. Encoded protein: CATSDLIVRNTEAFF.

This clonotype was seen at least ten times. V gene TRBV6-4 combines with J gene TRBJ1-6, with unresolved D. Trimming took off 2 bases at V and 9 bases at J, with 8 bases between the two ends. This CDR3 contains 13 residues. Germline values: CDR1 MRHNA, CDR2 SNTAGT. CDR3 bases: TGTGCCAGCAGTGACGGAGAGTCTTCACCCCTCCACTTT. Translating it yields CASSDGESSPLHF.

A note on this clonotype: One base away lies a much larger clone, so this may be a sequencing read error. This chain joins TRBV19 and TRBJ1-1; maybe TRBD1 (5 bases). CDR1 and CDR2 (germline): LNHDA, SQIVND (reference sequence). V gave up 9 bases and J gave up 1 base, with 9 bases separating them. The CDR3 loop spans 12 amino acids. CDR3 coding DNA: TGTGCCAGCCGGACACGGAACACTGAAGCTTTCTTT. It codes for CASRTRNTEAFF.